These T cell receptor beta chains were read from a single sample in a study of CD8 T cells in ankylosing spondylitis. MiXCR was run by TCRdb on the 5' RACE reads, yielding one entry per CDR3 protein. The sample lists about 110,000 distinct CDR3 sequences; about 25% were seen once. Sequences were obtained from synovial fluid, either unsorted or a sorted T cell fraction (not recorded which). Source of these receptors: a male donor with ankylosing spondylitis. The CDR3 runs from the conserved cysteine through the conserved F or W. Fields, in order: J gene, clone size, V gene, CDR3 protein. Clone size is not always given. Where it is, it says once, few, many or a class for expanded clones.

j_gene: TRBJ1-1; abundance: few; v_gene: TRBV5-1; CDR3aa: CASSMTGLDTEAFF
j_gene: TRBJ1-1; abundance: once; v_gene: TRBV2; CDR3aa: CASSDTGDRNTEAFF
j_gene: TRBJ1-6; abundance: -; v_gene: TRBV3-1; CDR3aa: CASSQGDRALPLHF
j_gene: TRBJ1-5; abundance: many; v_gene: TRBV20-1; CDR3aa: CSASGGNMGSNQPQHF
j_gene: TRBJ1-1; abundance: -; v_gene: TRBV20-1; CDR3aa: CSADRGLRTEAFF
j_gene: TRBJ2-3; abundance: -; v_gene: TRBV29-1; CDR3aa: CSVEFRGGTDTQYF
j_gene: TRBJ2-2; abundance: few; v_gene: TRBV2; CDR3aa: CASKGQADTGELFF
j_gene: TRBJ1-1; abundance: -; v_gene: TRBV6-5; CDR3aa: CASSHPPDRGDTEAFF
j_gene: TRBJ2-1; abundance: few; v_gene: TRBV20-1; CDR3aa: CSARRADEQFF
j_gene: TRBJ2-6; abundance: -; v_gene: TRBV10-3; CDR3aa: CAIFQAAGQGAFPGANVLTF
j_gene: TRBJ2-3; abundance: -; v_gene: TRBV27; CDR3aa: CASSLNGPRDTQYF
j_gene: TRBJ1-6; abundance: -; v_gene: TRBV11-2; CDR3aa: CASSLGRTGSPLHF
j_gene: TRBJ1-4; abundance: few; v_gene: TRBV7-2; CDR3aa: CASSGSLGDGEKLFF